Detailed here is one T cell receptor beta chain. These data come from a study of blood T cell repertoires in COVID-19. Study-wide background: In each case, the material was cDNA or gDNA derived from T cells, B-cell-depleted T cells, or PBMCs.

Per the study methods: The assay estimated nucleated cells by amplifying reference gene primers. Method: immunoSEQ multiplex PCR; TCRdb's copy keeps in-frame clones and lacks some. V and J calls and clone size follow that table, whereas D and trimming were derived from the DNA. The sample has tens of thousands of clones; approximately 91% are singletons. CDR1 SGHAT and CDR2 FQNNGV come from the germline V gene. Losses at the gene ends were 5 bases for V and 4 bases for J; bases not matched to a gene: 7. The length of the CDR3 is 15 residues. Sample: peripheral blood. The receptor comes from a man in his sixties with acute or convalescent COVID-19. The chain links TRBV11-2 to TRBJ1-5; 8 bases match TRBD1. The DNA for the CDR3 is TGTGCCAGCAGCCAAGGACAGGGAGGTAATCAGCCCCAGCATTTT. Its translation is CASSQGQGGNQPQHF.